The present entry profiles one TCR beta chain with its context. The target antigen is unknown. Primers for the PCR totalled 60 Vbeta and 13 Jbeta. Measured with immunoSEQ multiplex PCR; TCRdb has only the in-frame clones, and not every one. The sample yields 130,000 or so clones, over 70% seen once. This entry comes from a study of cytomegalovirus exposure and HLA in healthy donors. Study details: The Caucasian-associated ancestry cluster contained 75% to 85% of the roughly 370 genotyped donors.

The germline gives CDR1 KGHSH, CDR2 LQKENI. Trimming pared 5 bases from V and 3 bases from J, leaving 16 bases between. The CDR3 totals 15 residues. Broader study findings: A list of about 180 TCR beta chains associated with cytomegalovirus was given.

Sequencing was performed on PBMCs. J is TRBJ1-2 and V is TRBV18, with D perhaps TRBD1 (6 bases). This receptor was obtained from a woman aged 18-35 years in good health and CMV-seronegative. The CDR3 region is CASSREQGGYYGYTF. The CDR3 nucleotides are TGTGCCAGCTCAAGGGAACAGGGCGGCTACTATGGCTACACCTTC.